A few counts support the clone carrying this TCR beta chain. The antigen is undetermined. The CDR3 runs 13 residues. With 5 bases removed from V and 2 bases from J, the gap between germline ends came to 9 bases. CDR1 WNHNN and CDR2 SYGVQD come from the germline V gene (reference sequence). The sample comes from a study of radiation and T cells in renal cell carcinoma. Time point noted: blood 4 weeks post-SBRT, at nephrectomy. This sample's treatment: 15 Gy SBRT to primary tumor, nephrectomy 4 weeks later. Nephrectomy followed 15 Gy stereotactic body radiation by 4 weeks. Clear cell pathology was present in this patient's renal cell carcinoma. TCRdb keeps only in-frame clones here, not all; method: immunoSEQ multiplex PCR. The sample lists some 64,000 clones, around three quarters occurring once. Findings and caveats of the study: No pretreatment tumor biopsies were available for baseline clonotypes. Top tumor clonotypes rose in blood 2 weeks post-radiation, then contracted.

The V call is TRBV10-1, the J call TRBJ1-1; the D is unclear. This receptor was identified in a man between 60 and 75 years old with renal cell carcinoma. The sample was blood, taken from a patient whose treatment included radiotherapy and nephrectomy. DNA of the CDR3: TGCGCCAGCAGTCTCAGTACTAACACTGAAGCTTTCTTT. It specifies CASSLSTNTEAFF.